The rows below give T cell receptor beta chains drawn from one sample of a study of early T cells in non-severe SARS-CoV-2 infection. MiXCR, run by TCRdb on the 5' RACE reads, gives a single entry per CDR3 protein. Of about 72,000 distinct CDR3 sequences listed, about a tenth are singletons. The sample here was whole blood, taken at baseline. The receptor source for this set is an adult who was a healthcare worker with PCR-confirmed SARS-CoV-2 infection or an uninfected control (not recorded which). CDR3s include the opening cysteine and the closing phenylalanine or tryptophan. Each record gives: D gene, J gene, clone size, V gene, CDR3 length, CDR3 DNA, CDR3 protein. The D gene is left open where the match is weak. Rows may omit the clone size; those that give it use once, few, many or a size class.

. | TRBJ2-1 | many | TRBV7-9 | 12 | TGTGCCAGCAGTCCTAAAGGGAATGAGCAGTTCTTC | CASSPKGNEQFF
. | TRBJ2-2 | many | TRBV20-1 | 16 | TGCAGTGCTAGCCGGGGACTGACTGTTAGCACCGGGGAGCTGTTTTTT | CSASRGLTVSTGELFF
. | TRBJ1-4 | few | TRBV6-6 | 15 | TGTGCCAGCAGTGCCTACAGGGAACTGGGGGAAAAACTGTTTTTT | CASSAYRELGEKLFF
. | TRBJ1-4 | . | TRBV10-1 | 13 | TGCGCCAGCAGCGTGAATATAGGGGAAAAACTGTTTTTT | CASSVNIGEKLFF
. | TRBJ2-3 | few | TRBV7-2 | 15 | TGTGCCAGCAGCTTAGCAGGGGACTCCACAGATACGCAGTATTTT | CASSLAGDSTDTQYF
TRBD2 | TRBJ2-1 | many | TRBV20-1 | 15 | TGCAGTGCTAGTGTTCTAGCGGGGTTACTCAATGAGCAGTTCTTC | CSASVLAGLLNEQFF
TRBD2 | TRBJ2-3 | few | TRBV6-6 | 14 | TGTGCCAGCGGACTAGCGGGTCTCTCAGATACGCAGTATTTT | CASGLAGLSDTQYF
. | TRBJ1-1 | many | TRBV2 | 11 | TGTGCCAGCAAGGAGAACACTGAAGCTTTCTTT | CASKENTEAFF
. | TRBJ1-1 | few | TRBV6-6 | 13 | TGTGCCAGCCGGGACACCTTGAACACTGAAGCTTTCTTT | CASRDTLNTEAFF
TRBD2 | TRBJ2-3 | many | TRBV30 | 15 | TGTGCCTGGAGTGTTAAACTAGCGGGAGAGGATACGCAGTATTTT | CAWSVKLAGEDTQYF
. | TRBJ1-1 | many | TRBV7-3 | 13 | TGTGCCAGCAGCTCCCAGGGGAGCACTGAAGCTTTCTTT | CASSSQGSTEAFF
TRBD2 | TRBJ2-1 | few | TRBV5-1 | 16 | TGCGCCAGCAATGAATCCCCTAGCGGGGGATCCAATGAGCAGTTCTTC | CASNESPSGGSNEQFF
. | TRBJ1-2 | many | TRBV11-2 | 13 | TGTGCCAGCAGCTTCGGGCCGAACTATGGCTACACCTTC | CASSFGPNYGYTF
TRBD2 | TRBJ2-3 | once | TRBV7-3 | 17 | TGTGCCAGCAGCTCCCTAGGTAGCGGGGGACGCACAGATACGCAGTATTTT | CASSSLGSGGRTDTQYF
. | TRBJ1-1 | . | TRBV7-9 | 14 | TGTGCCAGCAGCTCCCGCCGAACGAACACTGAAGCTTTCTTT | CASSSRRTNTEAFF
. | TRBJ1-2 | . | TRBV18 | 14 | TGTGCCAGCTCACTGGACTGGACAGCCTATGGCTACACCTTC | CASSLDWTAYGYTF